These 29 T cell receptor beta chains share one sample of origin, sequenced in a study of blood T cell repertoires in COVID-19. Profiling relied on immunoSEQ multiplex PCR, and the TCRdb table lists in-frame clones only, not all of them. The table has about 200,000 clones, around 88% seen once. The sample comprised PBMCs or T cells enriched from blood (not recorded which). The receptors derive from a man aged 35-49 years with acute COVID-19.

The V and J genes are TRBV5-4 and TRBJ2-1, with a tentative D call TRBD2 (6 bases). Germline assignment: CDR1 SGHNT and CDR2 YYREEE (reference sequence). Trimming removed 6 bases from V and 3 bases from J, with 22 bases in between. The CDR3 contains 17 residues. Here the CDR3 reads CASIPWGGTQNYNEQFF. The DNA for the CDR3 is TGTGCCAGCATCCCCTGGGGCGGGACCCAGAACTACAATGAGCAGTTCTTC.

The chain employs TRBV28 and TRBJ1-3; D is unclear. V was clipped by 10 bases and J by 0 bases, with 13 bases between them. The germline V gene encodes CDR1 MDHEN and CDR2 SYDVKM. The CDR3 covers 14 residues. CDR3 sequence: CATIGLVSGNTIYF. For the CDR3, the DNA is TGTGCCACTATAGGACTGGTCTCTGGAAACACCATATATTTT.

J is TRBJ1-1 and V is TRBV15; D gene ambiguous. Trimming removed 0 bases from V and 5 bases from J, with 10 bases in between. The CDR3 is made up of 14 amino acids. Germline CDR1 is LNHNV and CDR2 is YYDKDF (reference sequence). CDR3 nucleotides: TGTGCCACCAGCAGAGATTTTCCGGGAACTGAAGCTTTCTTT. It is translated as CATSRDFPGTEAFF.

The chain carries TRBV11-2 and TRBJ1-4; possible D gene TRBD1, 6 bases. CDR1 and CDR2 from the germline V gene are SGHAT and FQNNGV. The CDR3 has 16 amino acids. V dropped 5 bases and J dropped 3 bases, with 16 bases sitting between them. CDR3 amino acids: CASSSGGARANEKLFF. The CDR3 DNA reads as TGTGCCAGCAGCAGTGGGGGGGCTAGGGCTAATGAAAAACTGTTTTTT.

This chain joins TRBV9 and TRBJ1-3; D remains unclear. Germline V lookup: CDR1 SGDLS, CDR2 YYNGEE. The CDR3 extends over 17 amino acids. V was shortened by 2 bases and J by 0 bases, with 15 bases between the two germline ends. The CDR3 spells CASSVQSLVGSGNTIYF. CDR3 DNA sequence: TGTGCCAGCAGCGTCCAATCCCTTGTCGGCTCTGGAAACACCATATATTTT. The complete variable domain, with remaining parts taken from reference TRBV9 and TRBJ1-3, reads DSGVTQTPKHLITATGQRVTLRCSPRSGDLSVYWYQQSLDQGLQFLIQYYNGEERAKGNILERFSAQQFPDLHSELNLSSLELGDSALYFCASSVQSLVGSGNTIYFGEGSWLTVV.

This clone was seen a handful of times. The chain couples TRBV29-1 to TRBJ2-5; D may correspond to TRBD1 or TRBD2 (6 bases each). The length of the CDR3 is 15 residues. Germline CDR1 reads SQVTM; CDR2 reads ANQGSEA. The CDR3 nucleotides read TGCATCCCTGAAGAGGGGGGAGGAAAACAAGAGACCCAGTACTTC. It is translated as CIPEEGGGKQETQYF.

DNA of the CDR3: TGTGCCAGCAGCCAAGGAGAGGGTACGATTTATGGCTACACCTTC. Protein sequence: CASSQGEGTIYGYTF. The gene calls are TRBV6-5 and TRBJ1-2; D not resolved. Trimming pared 6 bases from V and 5 bases from J, leaving 19 bases between. CDR1 MNHEY and CDR2 SVGAGI come from the germline V gene. The CDR3 is 15 residues long.

The rearrangement links TRBV6-1 to TRBJ2-4, with no clear D. This CDR3 is built from 14 residues. The germline CDR1 and CDR2 sequences are MNHNS and SASEGT. V was cut by 3 bases and J by 4 bases, with 10 bases left in between. In DNA form, the CDR3 reads TGTGCCAGCAGTGAGTATGGCAGAAAAAACATTCAGTACTTC. Translating gives CASSEYGRKNIQYF.

The chain carries TRBV24-1 and TRBJ2-1; the D gene is possibly TRBD2 (6 bases). There are 16 residues in the CDR3. Germline-derived CDR1 and CDR2 are KGHDR and SFDVKD. V was trimmed by 5 bases and J by 3 bases, leaving 16 bases between them. As DNA, the CDR3 is TGTGCCACCAGTGCCTTAGACTCGGGGGACTACAATGAGCAGTTCTTC. It specifies CATSALDSGDYNEQFF.

This chain uses TRBV9 with TRBJ2-1, with 8 bases lining up with TRBD2. The germline gives CDR1 SGDLS, CDR2 YYNGEE. Trimming at V came to 2 bases and at J to 4 bases, leaving 11 bases not matched to a gene. CDR3 size: 17 residues. This CDR3 reads CASSVRPAGDRYNEQFF. The CDR3 DNA reads TGTGCCAGCAGCGTTCGCCCAGCGGGAGATAGGTACAATGAGCAGTTCTTC.

A single count supports this clone. CDR3 sequence reads: CASSPPGGHNEQFF. CDR3 coding DNA: TGTGCCAGCAGTCCACCGGGGGGCCACAATGAGCAGTTCTTC. V is TRBV6-5 and J is TRBJ2-1, with D possibly being TRBD2 (7 bases). The V end lost 5 bases, the J end lost 5 bases, and 13 bases lay between the germline ends. Germline loops: CDR1 MNHEY, CDR2 SVGAGI. This CDR3 has 14 residues.

The CDR3 sequence is CASTPSLLAAYNEQFF. The DNA for the CDR3 is TGCGCCAGCACACCGAGCCTCCTAGCGGCCTACAATGAGCAGTTCTTC. The chain carries TRBV4-3 and TRBJ2-1; 7 nucleotides line up with TRBD2. V lost 7 bases, J lost 2 bases, and 11 bases stayed unmatched. Germline values: CDR1 LGHNA, CDR2 YSLEER. The CDR3 length is 16 residues.

The gene calls are TRBV19 and TRBJ1-6; 11 nucleotides align to TRBD1. Trimming took 9 bases from V and 7 from J; bases not matched to a gene: 5. Germline CDR1 LNHDA, CDR2 SQIVND (reference sequence). This CDR3 has 14 residues. CDR3 protein: CASRTGGVNSPLHF. CDR3 sequence (DNA): TGTGCCAGCAGGACAGGGGGCGTCAATTCACCCCTCCACTTT. The full variable domain, rest sourced from reference TRBV19 and TRBJ1-6, is DGGITQSPKYLFRKEGQNVTLSCEQNLNHDAMYWYRQDPGQGLRLIYYSQIVNDFQKGDIAEGYSVSREKKESFPLTVTSAQKNPTAFYLCASRTGGVNSPLHFGNGTRLTVT.

The chain is built from TRBV4-2 and TRBJ1-6, with D tentatively TRBD1 (6 bases). The V end lost 5 bases, the J end lost 14 bases, and 28 bases lay between the germline ends. This CDR3 is 17 amino acids long. Germline CDR1 reads LGHNA; CDR2 reads YNFKEQ. CDR3 nucleotides: TGTGCCAGCAGCGAGAGGACAGCGTCCACTGGGCTCCGAACCCTCCACTTT. Amino acids: CASSERTASTGLRTLHF.

This clone was observed a single time. The chain carries TRBV6-6 and TRBJ1-1; D uncertain. V was clipped by 5 bases and J by 11 bases, with 15 bases between them. The CDR3 spans 12 residues. Germline V gene sequence: CDR1 MNHNY, CDR2 SVGAGI (reference sequence). The CDR3 reads CASSEVESRAFF. The CDR3, as DNA: TGTGCCAGCAGTGAGGTTGAGAGCCGGGCTTTCTTT.

In its sample, this clone was seen a few times. This chain joins TRBV5-6 and TRBJ1-5, with 7 bases lining up with TRBD1. Germline values: CDR1 SGHDT, CDR2 YYEEEE. The CDR3 extends over 14 amino acids. V gave up 0 bases and J gave up 6 bases; unmatched junction bases: 3. The CDR3: CASSLGDRAQPQHF. In nucleotides, the CDR3 is TGTGCCAGCAGCTTGGGAGACAGGGCTCAGCCCCAGCATTTT.

The rearrangement joins TRBV20-1 to TRBJ2-3; D not resolved. The CDR3 runs to 11 residues. Trimming removed 4 bases from V and 3 bases from J, with 5 bases in between. Germline CDR1 is DFQATT and CDR2 is SNEGSKA (reference sequence). The CDR3 loop is CSATRTDTQYF. The CDR3 DNA sequence: TGCAGTGCTACTAGAACAGATACGCAGTATTTT.

The chain employs TRBV30 and TRBJ2-7; D remains ambiguous. Trimming pared 0 bases from V and 0 bases from J, leaving 24 bases between. There are 19 residues in the CDR3. Germline values: CDR1 GTSNPN, CDR2 SVGIG (reference sequence). Here the CDR3 DNA reads TGTGCCTGGAGTGTATCCCTTAGAGGAATGAACGCGCGCTCCTACGAGCAGTACTTC. This translates into CAWSVSLRGMNARSYEQYF. Full variable domain (outside the CDR3, taken from reference TRBV30 and TRBJ2-7): SQTIHQWPATLVQPVGSPLSLECTVEGTSNPNLYWYRQAAGRGLQLLFYSVGIGQISSEVPQNLSASRPQDRQFILSSKKLLLSDSGFYLCAWSVSLRGMNARSYEQYFGPGTRLTVT.

The chain carries TRBV9 and TRBJ1-4, with 7 nucleotides matching TRBD1. In germline, CDR1 is SGDLS, CDR2 YYNGEE. The V gene end was trimmed by 4 bases and the J gene end by 0 bases; junction bases not matched to a gene: 9. CDR3 length: 17 amino acids. CDR3 amino acids: CASSRMRDSATNEKLFF. The CDR3 region has the DNA TGTGCCAGCAGCCGCATGCGGGACAGTGCAACTAATGAAAAACTGTTTTTT.

The V and J genes are TRBV27 and TRBJ2-7; TRBD2 aligns across 8 bases. The V gene's germline CDR1 is MNHEY and CDR2 SMNVEV (reference sequence). The CDR3 is 16 residues long. Trimming at V came to 5 bases and at J to 2 bases, leaving 11 bases not matched to a gene. The CDR3 is CASSVLAGLTTYEQYF. CDR3 coding DNA: TGTGCCAGCAGTGTGTTAGCGGGGTTGACGACCTACGAGCAGTACTTC.

J is TRBJ2-1 and V is TRBV7-9; tentative D call: TRBD2 (6 bases). V gave up 5 bases and J gave up 9 bases, with 17 bases separating them. Per germline, CDR1 SEHNR and CDR2 FQNEAQ (reference sequence). The CDR3 totals 14 residues. The CDR3 DNA follows: TGTGCCAGCAGCCGTGGGACTGGGGGTGGTGAGCAGTTCTTC. Amino acid sequence: CASSRGTGGGEQFF.

A few counts support this clone. The V gene is TRBV28, the J gene TRBJ1-3; 7 bases line up with TRBD1. The CDR3 spans 16 residues. Germline-derived CDR1 and CDR2 are MDHEN and SYDVKM. After removal of 4 bases from V and 0 bases from J, the junction contained 6 bases not matched to a gene. CDR3 bases: TGTGCCAGCAGTTCCCCGGGACAGTACTCTGGAAACACCATATATTTT. This encodes CASSSPGQYSGNTIYF.

The chain carries TRBV6-5 and TRBJ1-2; 8 nucleotides match TRBD1. The CDR3 contains 14 residues. The V gene's germline CDR1 is MNHEY and CDR2 SVGAGI. Trimming cost V 0 bases and J 5 bases; bases outside gene matches: 2. The CDR3 nucleotides are TGTGCCAGCAGTTACTCACAGGGGGAATATGGCTACACCTTC. This sequence encodes CASSYSQGEYGYTF.

The gene calls are TRBV11-3 and TRBJ1-6; the match to TRBD1 covers 9 bases. Trimming at V came to 5 bases and at J to 10 bases, leaving 6 bases not matched to a gene. In germline, CDR1 is SGHNT, CDR2 YENEEA. CDR3 length: 14 residues. CDR3: CASSADRGGSPLHF. The CDR3 DNA reads TGTGCCAGCAGCGCTGACAGGGGGGGATCACCCCTCCACTTT.

V gene TRBV7-2 combines with J gene TRBJ1-1; D is uncertain. There are 14 residues in the CDR3. Germline CDR1 and CDR2: SGHTA and FQGNSA. V was shortened by 0 bases and J by 8 bases, with 13 bases between the two germline ends. The CDR3 DNA reads as TGTGCCAGCAGCTTAGCCGGGATCGTTCGGGAAGCTTTCTTT. Encoded protein: CASSLAGIVREAFF.

The chain carries TRBV27 and TRBJ2-7; the D is unclear. The CDR3 is 13 amino acids. Trimming pared 3 bases from V and 6 bases from J, leaving 12 bases between. Germline V CDR1 and CDR2: MNHEY, SMNVEV (reference sequence). The CDR3 reads CASSFTSGFEQYF. The DNA of the CDR3 is TGTGCCAGCAGTTTCACCAGTGGCTTCGAGCAGTACTTC.

The chain joins TRBV5-6 to TRBJ1-1, with D possibly matching TRBD1 (5 bases). Germline V gene sequence: CDR1 SGHDT, CDR2 YYEEEE. V was cut by 4 bases and J by 4 bases, with 8 bases left in between. This CDR3 is 12 amino acids long. The CDR3 DNA follows: TGTGCCAGCAGCCAACAGGCCACTGAAGCTTTCTTT. Translating it yields CASSQQATEAFF.

This chain links TRBV27 with TRBJ2-7, with a tentative D call TRBD2 (6 bases). The CDR3 is made up of 15 amino acids. Trimming left V 5 bases short and J 2 bases short, with 16 bases between. Germline V gene data show CDR1 as MNHEY and CDR2 as SMNVEV (reference sequence). Here the CDR3 reads CASSKARDGPYEQYF. The CDR3 bases are TGTGCCAGCAGTAAGGCGCGGGACGGACCCTACGAGCAGTACTTC.

The V gene is TRBV25-1, the J gene TRBJ2-1; 9 bases align to TRBD2. Looked up from germline, CDR1 is MGHDK and CDR2 is SYGVNS. Unmatched junction bases numbered 2, after V lost 2 bases and J lost 0 bases. This CDR3 has 16 amino acids. The CDR3 DNA is TGTGCCAGCAGTGAACTTAGCGGGAGCTCCTACAATGAGCAGTTCTTC. Its translation is CASSELSGSSYNEQFF.